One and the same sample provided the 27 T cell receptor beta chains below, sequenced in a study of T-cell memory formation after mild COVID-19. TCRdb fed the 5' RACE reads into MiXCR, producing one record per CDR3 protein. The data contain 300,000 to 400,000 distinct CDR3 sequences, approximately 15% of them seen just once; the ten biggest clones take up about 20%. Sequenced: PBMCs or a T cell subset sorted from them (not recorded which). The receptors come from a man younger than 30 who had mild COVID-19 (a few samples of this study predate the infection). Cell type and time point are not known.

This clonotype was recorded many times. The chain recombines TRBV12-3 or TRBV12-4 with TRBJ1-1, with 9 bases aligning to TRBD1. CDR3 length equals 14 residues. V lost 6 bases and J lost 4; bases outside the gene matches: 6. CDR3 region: CASRSQGAPTEAFF. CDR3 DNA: TGTGCCAGCAGGTCACAGGGGGCGCCCACTGAAGCTTTCTTT.

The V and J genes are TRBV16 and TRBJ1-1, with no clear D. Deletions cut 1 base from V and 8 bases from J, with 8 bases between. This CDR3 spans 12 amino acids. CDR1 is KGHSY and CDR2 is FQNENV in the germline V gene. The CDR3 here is CASSQWSVEAFF. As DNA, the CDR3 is TGTGCCAGCAGCCAATGGTCAGTAGAAGCTTTCTTT.

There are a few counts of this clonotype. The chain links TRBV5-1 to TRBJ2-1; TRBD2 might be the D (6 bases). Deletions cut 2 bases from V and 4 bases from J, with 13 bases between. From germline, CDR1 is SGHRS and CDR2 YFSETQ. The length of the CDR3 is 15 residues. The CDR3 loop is CASSLSAGPYNEQFF. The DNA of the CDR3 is TGCGCCAGCAGCTTATCTGCGGGGCCATACAATGAGCAGTTCTTC.

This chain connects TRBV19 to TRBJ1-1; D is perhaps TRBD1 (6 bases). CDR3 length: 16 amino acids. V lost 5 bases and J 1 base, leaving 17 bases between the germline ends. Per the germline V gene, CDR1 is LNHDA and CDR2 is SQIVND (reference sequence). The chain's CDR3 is CASSLRQVRWNTEAFF. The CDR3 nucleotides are TGTGCCAGTAGTCTCCGACAGGTAAGGTGGAACACTGAAGCTTTCTTT.

As DNA, the CDR3 is TGTGCCAGTAGTATCCGAAATTTCAGGGGAAATAGCAATCAGCCCCAGCATTTT. Its protein product is CASSIRNFRGNSNQPQHF. J is TRBJ1-5 and V is TRBV19, with D tentatively TRBD1 (6 bases). Trimming pared 3 bases from V and 0 bases from J, leaving 18 bases between. CDR1 is LNHDA, CDR2 SQIVND, per germline (reference sequence). This CDR3 region has 18 residues.

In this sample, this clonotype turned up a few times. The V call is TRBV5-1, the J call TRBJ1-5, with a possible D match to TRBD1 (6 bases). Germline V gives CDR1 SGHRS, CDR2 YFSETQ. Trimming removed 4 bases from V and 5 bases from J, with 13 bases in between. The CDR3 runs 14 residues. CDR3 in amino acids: CASSRDPGDQPQHF. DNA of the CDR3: TGCGCCAGCAGCCGGGACCCAGGGGATCAGCCCCAGCATTTT.

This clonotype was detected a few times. The CDR3 coding sequence is TGTGCCACCTCTGCGGAGGCAGATACGCAGTATTTT. This sequence encodes CATSAEADTQYF. V gene TRBV24-1 combines with J gene TRBJ2-3; TRBD2 is a possible D gene (5 bases). Trimming took off 9 bases at V and 4 bases at J, with 10 bases between the two ends. This CDR3 is built from 12 residues. Germline V gives CDR1 KGHDR, CDR2 SFDVKD.

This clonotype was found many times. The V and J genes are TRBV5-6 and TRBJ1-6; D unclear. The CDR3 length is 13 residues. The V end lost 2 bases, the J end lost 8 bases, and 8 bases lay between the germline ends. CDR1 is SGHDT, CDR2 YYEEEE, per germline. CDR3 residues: CASSLAGDSPLHF. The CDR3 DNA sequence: TGTGCCAGCAGCTTAGCTGGCGATTCACCCCTCCACTTT.

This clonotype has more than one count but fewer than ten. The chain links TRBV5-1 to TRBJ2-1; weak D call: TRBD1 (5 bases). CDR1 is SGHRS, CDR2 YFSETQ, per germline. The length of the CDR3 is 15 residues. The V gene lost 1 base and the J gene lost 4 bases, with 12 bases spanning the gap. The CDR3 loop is CASSLYQGSYNEQFF. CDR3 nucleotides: TGCGCCAGCAGCTTGTACCAGGGTTCATACAATGAGCAGTTCTTC.

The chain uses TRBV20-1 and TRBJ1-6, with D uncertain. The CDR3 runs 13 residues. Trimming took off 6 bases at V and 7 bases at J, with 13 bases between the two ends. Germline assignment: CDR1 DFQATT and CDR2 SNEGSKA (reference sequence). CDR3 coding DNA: TGCAGTGCCTTAGGGCGTGCGAATTCACCCCTCCACTTT. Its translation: CSALGRANSPLHF.

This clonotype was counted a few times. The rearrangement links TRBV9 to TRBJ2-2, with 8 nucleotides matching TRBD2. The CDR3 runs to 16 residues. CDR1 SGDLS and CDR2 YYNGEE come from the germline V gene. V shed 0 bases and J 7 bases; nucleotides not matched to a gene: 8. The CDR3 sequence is CASSVESAGGIGELFF. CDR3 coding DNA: TGTGCCAGCAGCGTAGAGTCTGCGGGGGGCATCGGGGAGCTGTTTTTT.

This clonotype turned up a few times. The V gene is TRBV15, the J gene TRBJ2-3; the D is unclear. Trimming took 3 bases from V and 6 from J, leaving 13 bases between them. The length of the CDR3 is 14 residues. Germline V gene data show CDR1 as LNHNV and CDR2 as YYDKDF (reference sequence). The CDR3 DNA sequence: TGTGCCACCAGCAGGATCGGTGTGACGGATACGCAGTATTTT. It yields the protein CATSRIGVTDTQYF.

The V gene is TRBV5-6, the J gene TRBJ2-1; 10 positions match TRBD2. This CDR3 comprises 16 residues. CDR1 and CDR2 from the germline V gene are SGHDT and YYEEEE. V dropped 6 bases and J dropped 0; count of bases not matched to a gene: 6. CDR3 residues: CASTPKRGGSYNEQFF. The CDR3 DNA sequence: TGTGCCAGCACCCCTAAGCGGGGGGGCTCCTACAATGAGCAGTTCTTC.

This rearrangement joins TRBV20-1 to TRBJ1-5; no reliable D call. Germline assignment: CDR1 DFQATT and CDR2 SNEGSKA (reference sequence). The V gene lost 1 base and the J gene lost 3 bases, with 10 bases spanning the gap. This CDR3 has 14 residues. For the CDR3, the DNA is TGCAGTGCTAGAGCCCCCTACGACAATCAGCCCCAGCATTTT. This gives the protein CSARAPYDNQPQHF.

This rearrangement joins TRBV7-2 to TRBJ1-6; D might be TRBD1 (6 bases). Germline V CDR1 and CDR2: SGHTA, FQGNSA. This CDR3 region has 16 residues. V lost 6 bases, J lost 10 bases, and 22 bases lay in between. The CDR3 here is CASRPGGARIGSPLHF. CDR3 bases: TGTGCCAGCAGGCCGGGGGGGGCCCGGATTGGGTCACCCCTCCACTTT.

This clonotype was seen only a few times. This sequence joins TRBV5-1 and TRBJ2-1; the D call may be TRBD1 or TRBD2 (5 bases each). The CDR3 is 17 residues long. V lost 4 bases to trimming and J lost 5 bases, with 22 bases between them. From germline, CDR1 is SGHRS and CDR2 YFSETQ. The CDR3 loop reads CASSGLDMGVPHNEQFF. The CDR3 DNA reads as TGCGCCAGCAGCGGGCTGGATATGGGGGTCCCCCACAATGAGCAGTTCTTC.

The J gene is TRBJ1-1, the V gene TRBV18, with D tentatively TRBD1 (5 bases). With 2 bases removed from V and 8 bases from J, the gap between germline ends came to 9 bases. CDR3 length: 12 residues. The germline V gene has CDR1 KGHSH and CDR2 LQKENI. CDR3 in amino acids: CASSPYRTEAFF. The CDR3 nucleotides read TGTGCCAGCTCACCATACCGGACAGAAGCTTTCTTT.

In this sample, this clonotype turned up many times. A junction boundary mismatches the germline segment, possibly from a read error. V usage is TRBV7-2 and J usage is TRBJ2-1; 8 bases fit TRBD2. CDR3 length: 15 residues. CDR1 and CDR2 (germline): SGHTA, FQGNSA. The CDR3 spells CASSLGTSSYNEQFF. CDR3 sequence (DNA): TGCGCCAGCAGCTTGGGGACTAGCTCCTACAATGAGCAGTTCTTC.

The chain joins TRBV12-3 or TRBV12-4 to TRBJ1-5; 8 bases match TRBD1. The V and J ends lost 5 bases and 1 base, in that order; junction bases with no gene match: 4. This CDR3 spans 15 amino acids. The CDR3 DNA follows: TGTGCCAGCAGTCGACAGGGGTGGAGCAATCAGCCCCAGCATTTT. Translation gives CASSRQGWSNQPQHF.

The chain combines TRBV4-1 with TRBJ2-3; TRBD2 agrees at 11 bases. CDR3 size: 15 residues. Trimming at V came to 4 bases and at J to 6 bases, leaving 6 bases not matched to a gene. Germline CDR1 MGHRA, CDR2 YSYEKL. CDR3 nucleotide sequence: TGCGCCAGCAGCCGCGGGACTAGCGGTGGGGATACGCAGTATTTT. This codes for CASSRGTSGGDTQYF.

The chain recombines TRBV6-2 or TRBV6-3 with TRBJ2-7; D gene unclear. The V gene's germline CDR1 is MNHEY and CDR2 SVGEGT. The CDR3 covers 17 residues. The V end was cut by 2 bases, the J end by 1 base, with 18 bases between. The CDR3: CASSYVESLFTSYEQYF. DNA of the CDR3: TGTGCCAGCAGTTACGTTGAGTCCTTATTCACGTCCTACGAGCAGTACTTC.

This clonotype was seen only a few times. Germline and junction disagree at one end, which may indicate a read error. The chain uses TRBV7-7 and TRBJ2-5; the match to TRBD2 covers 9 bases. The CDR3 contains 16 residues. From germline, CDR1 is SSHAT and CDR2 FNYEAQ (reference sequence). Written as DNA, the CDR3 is TGTGCTAGCAGCTTAGGTGTTAGCGGGGGACAAGAGACCCAGTACTTC. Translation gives CASSLGVSGGQETQYF.

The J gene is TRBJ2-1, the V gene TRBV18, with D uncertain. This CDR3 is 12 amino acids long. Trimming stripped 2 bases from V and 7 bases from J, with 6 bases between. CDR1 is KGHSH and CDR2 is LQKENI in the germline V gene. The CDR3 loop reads CASSPSRNEQFF. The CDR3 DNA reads TGTGCCAGCTCACCATCAAGGAATGAGCAGTTCTTC.

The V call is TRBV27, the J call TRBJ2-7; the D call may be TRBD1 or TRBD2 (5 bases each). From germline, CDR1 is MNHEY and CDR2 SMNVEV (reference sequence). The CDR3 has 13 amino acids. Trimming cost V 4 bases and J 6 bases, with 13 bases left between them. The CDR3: CASSWGPSTEQYF. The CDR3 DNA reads TGTGCCAGCAGTTGGGGACCAAGTACCGAGCAGTACTTC.

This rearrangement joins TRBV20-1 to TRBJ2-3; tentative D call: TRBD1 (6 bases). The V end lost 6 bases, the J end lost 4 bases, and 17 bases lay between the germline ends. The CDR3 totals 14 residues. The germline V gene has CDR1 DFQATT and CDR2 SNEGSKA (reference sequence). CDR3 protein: CSAHTGYSADTQYF. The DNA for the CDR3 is TGCAGTGCCCATACAGGGTATTCAGCAGATACGCAGTATTTT.

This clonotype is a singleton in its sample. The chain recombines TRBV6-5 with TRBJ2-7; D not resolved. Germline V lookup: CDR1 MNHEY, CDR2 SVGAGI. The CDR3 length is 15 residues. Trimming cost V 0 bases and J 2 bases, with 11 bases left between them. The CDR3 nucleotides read TGTGCCAGCAGTTACTCGGGTTCTGAAACCTACGAGCAGTACTTC. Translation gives CASSYSGSETYEQYF.

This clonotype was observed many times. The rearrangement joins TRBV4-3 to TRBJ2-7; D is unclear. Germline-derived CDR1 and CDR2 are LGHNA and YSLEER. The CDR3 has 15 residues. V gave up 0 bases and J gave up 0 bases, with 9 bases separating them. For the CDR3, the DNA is TGCGCCAGCAGCCAAGAATACAGCAACTCCTACGAGCAGTACGTC. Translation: CASSQEYSNSYEQYV.